The 6 T cell receptor beta chains in this list originate from one sample, sequenced in a study of cytomegalovirus exposure and HLA in healthy donors. With 60 Vbeta and 13 Jbeta primers, the PCR was carried out. The data were produced by immunoSEQ multiplex PCR, yet TCRdb's version contains in-frame clones alone and is incomplete. Of 130,000 to 150,000 clones listed, 73% are singletons. Sequenced sample: PBMCs. Source of these receptors: a young woman in good health and CMV-seronegative.

This chain uses TRBV7-2 with TRBJ2-2, with D unclear. Germline CDR1 SGHTA, CDR2 FQGNSA. There are 12 residues in the CDR3. Trimming left V 5 bases short and J 3 bases short, with 4 bases between. CDR3 nucleotide sequence: TGTGCCAGCAGCCCCGACACCGGGGAGCTGTTTTTT. Protein product: CASSPDTGELFF.

This chain uses TRBV29-1 with TRBJ1-1; D is uncertain. V was trimmed by 4 bases and J by 0 bases, leaving 6 bases between them. CDR1 SQVTM and CDR2 ANQGSEA come from the germline V gene. This CDR3 contains 12 residues. This chain's CDR3 is CSVVTVNTEAFF. CDR3 bases: TGCAGCGTTGTTACGGTGAACACTGAAGCTTTCTTT.

The chain carries TRBV7-2 and TRBJ1-1, with D possibly matching TRBD1 (5 bases). The ends were cut back, 5 bases at V and 5 bases at J, with 12 bases in the middle. The length of the CDR3 is 13 residues. The V gene's germline CDR1 is SGHTA and CDR2 FQGNSA. The CDR3 DNA is TGTGCCAGCAGCCGGGACTGGGGAACTGAAGCTTTCTTT. Its translation is CASSRDWGTEAFF.

Details on this clone: Other DNA variants within this sample encode the same CDR3. The J gene is TRBJ1-1, the V gene TRBV6-5, with 8 bases fitting TRBD1. Trimming removed 5 bases from V and 12 bases from J; junction bases left unmatched: 11. Germline assignment: CDR1 MNHEY and CDR2 SVGAGI. The CDR3 spans 13 residues. CDR3 amino acids: CASSNRDRIITFF. The CDR3 DNA reads as TGTGCCAGCAGTAACCGGGACAGGATCATAACTTTCTTT.

This clone was seen just once. The V gene is TRBV7-2, the J gene TRBJ1-2, with TRBD1 matching 8 bases. The CDR3 has 15 amino acids. Per the germline V gene, CDR1 is SGHTA and CDR2 is FQGNSA. V was clipped by 2 bases and J by 3 bases; unmatched bases: 5. The CDR3 nucleotides read TGTGCCAGCAGCTTACCGCGACAGGGGCACTATGGCTACACCTTC. Translation gives CASSLPRQGHYGYTF.

Here the CDR3 DNA reads TGTGCCAGTAGTAACTCCGGGGGTATCGAGCAGTACGTC. Its translation: CASSNSGGIEQYV. The J gene is TRBJ2-7, the V gene TRBV19, with D maybe TRBD2 (6 bases). The germline V gene encodes CDR1 LNHDA and CDR2 SQIVND (reference sequence). Trimming left V 4 bases short and J 6 bases short, with 13 bases between. This CDR3 has 13 residues.